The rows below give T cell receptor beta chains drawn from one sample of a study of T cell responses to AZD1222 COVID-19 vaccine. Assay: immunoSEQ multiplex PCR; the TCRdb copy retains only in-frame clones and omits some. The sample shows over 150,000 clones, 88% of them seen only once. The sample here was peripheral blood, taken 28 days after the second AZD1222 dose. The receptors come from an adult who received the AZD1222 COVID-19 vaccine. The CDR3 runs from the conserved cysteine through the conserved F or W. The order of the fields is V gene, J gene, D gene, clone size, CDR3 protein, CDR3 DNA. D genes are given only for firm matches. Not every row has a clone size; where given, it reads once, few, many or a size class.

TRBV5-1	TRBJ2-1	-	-	CASSLVENNEQFF	TGCGCCAGCAGCTTGGTTGAAAACAATGAGCAGTTCTTC
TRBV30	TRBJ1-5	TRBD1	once	CAWSSQGAWIESNQPQHF	TGTGCCTGGAGTTCGCAGGGGGCTTGGATCGAGAGCAATCAGCCCCAGCATTTT
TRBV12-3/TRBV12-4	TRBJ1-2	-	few	CASSWGYGYTF	TGTGCCAGCAGTTGGGGCTATGGCTACACCTTC
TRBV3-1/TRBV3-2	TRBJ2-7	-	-	CASSQDPAEQYF	TGTGCCAGCAGCCAAGATCCCGCCGAGCAGTACTTC
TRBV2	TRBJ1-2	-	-	CASSVSLSNYGYTF	TGTGCCAGCAGTGTCTCACTATCTAACTATGGCTACACCTTC
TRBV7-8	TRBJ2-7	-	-	CASSLGVLSYYEQYF	TGTGCCAGCAGCTTAGGTGTACTAAGTTACTACGAGCAGTACTTC
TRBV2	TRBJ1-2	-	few	CASKGDTEHYGYTF	TGTGCCAGCAAAGGGGACACCGAACACTATGGCTACACCTTC
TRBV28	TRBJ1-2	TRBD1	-	CAAAGGVNYGYTF	TGTGCCGCGGCAGGGGGCGTAAACTATGGCTACACCTTC
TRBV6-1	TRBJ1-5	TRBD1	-	CASSEGQVNQPQHF	TGTGCCAGCAGTGAGGGACAGGTCAATCAGCCCCAGCATTTT
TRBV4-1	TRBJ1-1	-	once	CASSPDFGDMNTEAFF	TGCGCCAGCAGCCCGGACTTTGGAGACATGAACACTGAAGCTTTCTTT
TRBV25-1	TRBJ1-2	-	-	CASRNPGSGGYTF	TGTGCCAGCAGGAACCCCGGGTCGGGTGGCTACACCTTC
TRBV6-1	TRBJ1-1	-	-	CASSGASEKGTTEAFF	TGTGCCAGCAGTGGGGCGTCAGAAAAGGGAACAACTGAAGCTTTCTTT
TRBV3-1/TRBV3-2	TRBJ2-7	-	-	CASSHRFYEQYF	TGTGCCAGCAGCCATCGATTTTACGAGCAGTACTTC
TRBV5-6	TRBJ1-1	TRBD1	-	CASSAVTGGILNTEAFF	TGTGCCAGCAGCGCTGTGACAGGGGGCATTCTGAACACTGAAGCTTTCTTT
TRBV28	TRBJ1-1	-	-	CAISKGGMNTEAFF	TGTGCCATCTCGAAGGGGGGAATGAACACTGAAGCTTTCTTT
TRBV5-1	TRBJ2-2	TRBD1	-	CASSLADRGIDTGELFF	TGCGCCAGCAGCTTGGCCGACAGGGGGATCGACACCGGGGAGCTGTTTTTT
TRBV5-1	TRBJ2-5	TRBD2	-	CASSLILAGGRLETQYF	TGCGCCAGCAGCTTGATTCTAGCGGGGGGGCGGCTAGAGACCCAGTACTTC
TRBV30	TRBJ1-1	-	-	CAWSGQGYSEAFF	TGTGCCTGGAGTGGGCAGGGGTATTCTGAAGCTTTCTTT
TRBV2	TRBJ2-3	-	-	CATRGSSSTDTQYF	TGTGCAACAAGGGGGAGCTCTAGCACAGATACGCAGTATTTT
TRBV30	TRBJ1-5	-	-	CAWSEGSQPQHF	TGTGCCTGGAGTGAGGGAAGTCAGCCCCAGCATTTT
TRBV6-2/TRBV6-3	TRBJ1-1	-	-	CASSYSSLTIAFF	TGTGCCAGCAGTTACTCGAGTCTCACAATCGCTTTCTTT
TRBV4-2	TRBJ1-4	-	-	CASSRARGEDEKLFF	TGTGCCAGCAGCCGCGCCCGGGGGGAGGATGAAAAACTGTTTTTT
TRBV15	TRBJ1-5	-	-	CATSRDQRAGQPQHF	TGTGCCACCAGCAGAGATCAGAGGGCTGGACAGCCCCAGCATTTT
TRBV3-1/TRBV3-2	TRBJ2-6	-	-	CASSQTGANVLTF	TGTGCCAGCAGTCAGACGGGGGCCAACGTCCTGACTTTC
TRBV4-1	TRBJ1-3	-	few	CASSQGQRSGNTIYF	TGCGCCAGCAGCCAAGGCCAGCGCTCTGGAAACACCATATATTTT
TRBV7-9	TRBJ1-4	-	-	CASKDLNEKLFF	TGTGCCAGCAAGGACCTTAATGAAAAACTGTTTTTT
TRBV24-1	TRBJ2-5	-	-	CATSDYQETQYF	TGTGCCACCAGTGACTACCAAGAGACCCAGTACTTC
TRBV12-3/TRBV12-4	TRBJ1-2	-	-	CASTQGGGWGYTF	TGTGCCAGCACCCAAGGCGGGGGCTGGGGCTACACCTTC
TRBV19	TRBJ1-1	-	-	CASLLDGPRAATEAFF	TGTGCCAGCCTACTCGACGGGCCAAGGGCCGCGACTGAAGCTTTCTTT
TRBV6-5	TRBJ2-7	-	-	CASSSSSYEQYF	TGTGCCAGCAGCTCGAGCTCCTACGAGCAGTACTTC
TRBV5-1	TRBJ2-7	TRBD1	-	CASQDTGVPYEQYF	TGCGCCAGCCAAGACACAGGGGTCCCCTACGAGCAGTACTTC
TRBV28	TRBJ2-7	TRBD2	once	CASSPTWTSGGVTSYEQYF	TGTGCCAGCAGTCCAACGTGGACTAGCGGGGGGGTTACCTCCTACGAGCAGTACTTC
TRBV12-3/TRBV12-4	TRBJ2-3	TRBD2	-	CASSIPGGDTQYF	TGTGCCAGCAGTATCCCGGGGGGGGATACGCAGTATTTT
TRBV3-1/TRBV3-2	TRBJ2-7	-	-	CASSLQPGAYEQYF	TGTGCCAGCAGCCTGCAGCCAGGGGCCTACGAGCAGTACTTC
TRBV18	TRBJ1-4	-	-	CASSPRDPNEKLFF	TGTGCCAGCTCACCTCGGGACCCTAATGAAAAACTGTTTTTT
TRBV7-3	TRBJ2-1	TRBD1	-	CASSLDRVHEQFF	TGTGCCAGCAGCTTGGACAGGGTCCATGAGCAGTTCTTC
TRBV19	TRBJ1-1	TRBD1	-	CASSTVTGGYTEAFF	TGTGCCAGTAGTACAGTCACAGGGGGCTACACTGAAGCTTTCTTT
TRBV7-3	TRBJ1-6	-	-	CASSIQRGQGNSPLHF	TGTGCCAGCAGCATCCAACGGGGCCAGGGGAATTCACCCCTCCACTTT
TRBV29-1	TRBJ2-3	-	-	CSAEPARTDTQYF	TGCAGCGCCGAACCAGCCCGCACAGATACGCAGTATTTT
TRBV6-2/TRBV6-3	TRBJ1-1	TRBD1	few	CASSPRQGVGTEAFF	TGTGCCAGCAGTCCCAGACAGGGGGTAGGGACTGAAGCTTTCTTT
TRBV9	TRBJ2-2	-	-	CASSVGGTLDTGELFF	TGTGCCAGCAGCGTAGGGGGTACCTTGGACACCGGGGAGCTGTTTTTT
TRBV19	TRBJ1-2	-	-	CASSIMETGQGYGYTF	TGTGCCAGTAGTATCATGGAGACAGGCCAAGGCTATGGCTACACCTTC